The text below deals with one T cell receptor (beta chain). The junction departs from the called germline gene at one end, perhaps through a read error. Data came from immunoSEQ multiplex PCR; TCRdb stores just in-frame clones and leaves some out. The sample carries approximately 980,000 clones, 76% recorded once. The data stem from a study of shared clonotypes between healthy human individuals. This TCR derives from a man between 18 and 35 years old in good health. Sequenced: memory CD4+ T cells sorted from blood. The subset here: CD45RA-negative fraction.

In nucleotides, the CDR3 is TGTGCTAGCAGCAAGACAGACACCGGGGAGCTGTTTTTT. It specifies CASSKTDTGELFF. The gene calls are TRBV7-7 and TRBJ2-2, with a possible D match to TRBD1 (5 bases). This CDR3 spans 13 amino acids. Germline values: CDR1 SSHAT, CDR2 FNYEAQ (reference sequence).